Below, one T cell receptor (beta chain) is given with its context. The sample originates from a study of PD-L1 blockade in urothelial cancer. Study in general: About 85% of the roughly 30 patients were males with bladder-origin urothelial cancer. The researchers analyzed blood 3 weeks (second dose) and 6 weeks after treatment start.

With 6 bases removed from V and 5 bases from J, the gap between germline ends came to 13 bases. Germline V lookup: CDR1 MNHNY, CDR2 SVGAGI (reference sequence). The CDR3 spans 13 residues. Assay used: immunoSEQ multiplex PCR; TCRdb lists only in-frame clones, some missing. The table shows some 31,000 clones, with 79% occurring only once. This sample's time point: peripheral blood 6 weeks after treatment start. This receptor was identified in a man between 70 and 80 years old with urothelial cancer. The V and J genes are TRBV6-6 and TRBJ2-5; tentatively, D is TRBD2 (6 bases). Sequencing was performed on PBMCs, taken around atezolizumab (anti-PD-L1) treatment. CDR3 sequence reads: CASRPSGRETQYF. The CDR3 DNA sequence: TGTGCCAGCAGACCAAGCGGGCGGGAGACCCAGTACTTC.